This TCR beta chain appears in the sequencing data of a study of cytomegalovirus exposure and HLA in healthy donors. Broader study findings: Under 20,000 TCR beta sequences were associated with HLA alleles at 0.05 false discovery rate in a later analysis. Analyzed later, most CMV-associated TCR beta chains appeared HLA-restricted.

This clone has only a few counts. No antigen is known for it. Primers included in the PCR were 60 Vbeta and 13 Jbeta primers. Produced via immunoSEQ multiplex PCR; TCRdb's table is partial and in-frame only. This table holds 120,000 or so clones, more than 15% found once. V lost 3 bases, J lost 1 base, and 11 bases stayed unmatched. Germline CDR1 and CDR2: MNHNS and SASEGT. CDR3 length: 17 amino acids. The TCR originated in a female donor in good health and CMV-seropositive. The sample taken for sequencing was PBMCs. V is TRBV6-1 and J is TRBJ2-7, with TRBD1 matching 8 bases. CDR3 DNA sequence: TGTGCCAGCAGTGACAGTGGGACGGGGACAGGTTCCTACGAGCAGTACTTC. It is translated as CASSDSGTGTGSYEQYF.